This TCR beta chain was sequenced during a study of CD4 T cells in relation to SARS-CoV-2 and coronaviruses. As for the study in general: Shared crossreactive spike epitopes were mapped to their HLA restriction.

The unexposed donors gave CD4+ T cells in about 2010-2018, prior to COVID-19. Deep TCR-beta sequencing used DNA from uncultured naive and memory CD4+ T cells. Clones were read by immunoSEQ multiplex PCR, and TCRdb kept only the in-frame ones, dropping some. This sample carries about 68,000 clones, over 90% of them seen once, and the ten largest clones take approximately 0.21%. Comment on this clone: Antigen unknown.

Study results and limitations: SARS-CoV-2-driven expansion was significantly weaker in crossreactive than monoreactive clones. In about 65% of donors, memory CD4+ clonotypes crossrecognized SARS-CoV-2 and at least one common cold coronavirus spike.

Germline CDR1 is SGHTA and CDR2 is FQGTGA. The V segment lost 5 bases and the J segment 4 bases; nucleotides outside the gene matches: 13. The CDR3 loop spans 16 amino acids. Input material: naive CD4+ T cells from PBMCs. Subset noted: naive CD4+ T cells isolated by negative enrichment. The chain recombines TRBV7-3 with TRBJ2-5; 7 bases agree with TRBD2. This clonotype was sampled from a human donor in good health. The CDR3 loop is CASSAGPGTIGETQYF. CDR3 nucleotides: TGTGCCAGCAGCGCGGGGCCCGGGACTATAGGAGAGACCCAGTACTTC.